Only a few counts were recorded for the clone carrying this TCR beta chain. The antigen is undetermined. The germline V gene encodes CDR1 SGHDN and CDR2 FVKESK. The CDR3 covers 13 residues. The V and J ends lost 1 base and 8 bases respectively, with 9 bases between them. The use of a sample-barcoded 5' primer and a J-beta primer mix characterized a second PCR of roughly 7 to 11 cycles. MiXCR was run by TCRdb on the 5' RACE reads, yielding one entry per CDR3 protein. There are 1.5 million or so distinct CDR3 sequences in the sample; 35% to 45% occur only once, and roughly 7.7% lies in the top ten. The sample belongs to a study of blood T cells in healthy people across ages. Regarding the study as a whole: More naive CD4+ cells and higher diversity were found in long-lived than in aged donors.

Whenever a sample was processed, at least 6 million PBMCs were isolated. This rearrangement joins TRBV14 to TRBJ1-3; the D is unclear. This TCR was recovered from a woman under 30 in good health. Input material: blood. In DNA, the CDR3 is TGTGCCAGCAGCCAAGGAGGGCTAGACACCATATATTTT. The encoded protein is CASSQGGLDTIYF.